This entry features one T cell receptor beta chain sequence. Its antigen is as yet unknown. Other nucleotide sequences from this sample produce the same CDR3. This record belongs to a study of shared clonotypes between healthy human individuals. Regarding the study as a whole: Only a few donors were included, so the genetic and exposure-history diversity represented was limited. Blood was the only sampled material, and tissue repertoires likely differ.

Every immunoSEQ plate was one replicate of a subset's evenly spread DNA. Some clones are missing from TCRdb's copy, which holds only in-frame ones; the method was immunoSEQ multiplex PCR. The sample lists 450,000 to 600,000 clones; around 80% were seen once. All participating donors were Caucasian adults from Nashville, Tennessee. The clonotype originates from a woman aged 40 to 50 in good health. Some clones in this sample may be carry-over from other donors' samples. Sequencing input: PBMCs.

The CDR3 is CASSPDRGNQPQHF. For the CDR3, the DNA is TGTGCCAGCAGCCCGGACAGGGGGAATCAGCCCCAGCATTTT. The chain joins TRBV2 to TRBJ1-5; 10 bases line up with TRBD1. This CDR3 spans 14 amino acids. Germline CDR1 reads SNHLY; CDR2 reads FYNNEI. J gave up 4 bases and V 6 bases, and 3 bases lay outside the gene matches.